This paragraph covers one TCR beta chain sequence. Recruited during active infection, patients (from Seattle) were subsequently followed longitudinally. The length of the CDR3 is 17 residues. The V and J ends lost 2 bases and 1 base, in that order; junction bases with no gene match: 9. The germline gives CDR1 SGHRS, CDR2 YFSETQ. The record originates from a study of blood T cell repertoires in COVID-19. The wider study: The United States, Italy and Spain supplied acute and convalescent COVID-19 samples. The analysed material was cDNA or gDNA that came from T cells, B-cell-depleted T cells, or PBMCs.

Original methodology: The authors estimated nucleated cell counts from reference gene primer amplification. This table comes from immunoSEQ multiplex PCR, and its TCRdb copy is limited to in-frame clones, with some not included. V and J calls and clone size are copied from that table; D and trimming were computed from the DNA. This table holds hundreds of thousands of clones, around 90% found once. The sequenced sample was peripheral blood. The chain joins TRBV5-1 to TRBJ2-7; 10 nucleotides match TRBD1. The sequence derives from a woman in her 70s with COVID-19, enrolled during active disease. In nucleotides, the CDR3 is TGCGCCAGCAGCTTTGTTCCGGGACAGGGGCTATCCTACGAGCAGTACTTC. It specifies CASSFVPGQGLSYEQYF.